The present T cell receptor (beta chain) was sequenced within a study of T cell repertoires in cytomegalovirus infection. Study summary: Through public TCR beta signatures, both CMV infection and matching HLA type were indicated.

Via MiXCR, TCRdb re-called the reads, giving one row per CDR3 protein. The sample holds tens of thousands of distinct CDR3 sequences, around 23% seen once. Germline loops: CDR1 MNHEY, CDR2 SVGEGT. CDR3 length equals 14 residues. V dropped 2 bases and J dropped 1 base, with 8 bases sitting between them. This clonotype turned up a few times. Its specificity is not known. V gene TRBV6-2 or TRBV6-3 combines with J gene TRBJ1-1; no definite D call. The sample here was CD8+ T cells from cultured PBMCs, taken from culture after CMV antigen stimulation. This receptor was obtained from a human donor in good health (CMV status not recorded). Some clones in this sample may be carry-over from other donors' samples. CDR3 bases: TGTGCCAGCAGTTACGGGGTAGGGAACACTGAAGCTTTCTTT. As protein: CASSYGVGNTEAFF.